Given below is one T cell receptor beta chain in context. Its target is not known. The data are from a study of cytomegalovirus exposure and HLA in healthy donors. Study-wide points: It was in a later analysis that TCR association rates were seen to vary by HLA locus, highest for DRB1 and lowest for HLA-C.

The study ran its PCR with 60 Vbeta and 13 Jbeta primers. Per the original methods: Later, 65 million to 85 million unique TCR beta chains were counted in an analysis, and some 11 million of them were shared. Some clones are missing from TCRdb's copy, which holds only in-frame ones; the method was immunoSEQ multiplex PCR. The D gene and trimming were derived from the DNA, and the V and J assignments and clone size from that table. Here the sample spans over 150,000 clones, around 81% being singletons. The sample taken for sequencing was PBMCs. The source is a woman aged 45-65 years in good health and CMV-seronegative.

CDR3 bases: TGTGCCAGCAGTGAAGCGCGGTTGATAACTGAAGCTTTCTTT. Translating it yields CASSEARLITEAFF. This chain links TRBV2 with TRBJ1-1, with D uncertain. V lost 0 bases and J lost 5, with 10 bases in between. CDR1 is SNHLY and CDR2 is FYNNEI in the germline V gene. The CDR3 totals 14 residues.